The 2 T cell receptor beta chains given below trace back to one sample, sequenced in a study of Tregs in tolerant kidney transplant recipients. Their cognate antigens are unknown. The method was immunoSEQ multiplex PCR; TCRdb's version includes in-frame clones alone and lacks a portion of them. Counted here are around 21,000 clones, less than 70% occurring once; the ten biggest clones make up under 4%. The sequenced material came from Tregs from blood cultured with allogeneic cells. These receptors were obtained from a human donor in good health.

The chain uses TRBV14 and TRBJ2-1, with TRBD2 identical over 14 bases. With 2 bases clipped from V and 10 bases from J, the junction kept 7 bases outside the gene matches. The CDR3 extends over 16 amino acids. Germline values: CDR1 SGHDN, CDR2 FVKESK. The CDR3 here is CASSQRLAGGPWEQFF. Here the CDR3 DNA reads TGTGCCAGCAGCCAACGACTAGCGGGAGGGCCCTGGGAGCAGTTCTTC.

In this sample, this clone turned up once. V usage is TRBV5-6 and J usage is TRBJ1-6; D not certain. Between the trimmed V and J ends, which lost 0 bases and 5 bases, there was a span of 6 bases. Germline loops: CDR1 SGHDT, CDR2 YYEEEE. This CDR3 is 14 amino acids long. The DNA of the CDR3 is TGTGCCAGCAGCTTGGGACTCGATAATTCACCCCTCCACTTT. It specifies CASSLGLDNSPLHF.